This T cell receptor (beta chain) was sequenced during a study of cytomegalovirus exposure and HLA in healthy donors. 60 Vbeta and 13 Jbeta primers were used in PCR. Repertoires were generated with immunoSEQ multiplex PCR, while TCRdb's copy carries only in-frame clones and drops some. The sample includes about 200,000 clones, roughly four fifths of them seen just once. The CDR3 spans 15 residues. V dropped 6 bases and J dropped 4 bases, with 16 bases sitting between them. CDR1 SNHLY and CDR2 FYNNEI come from the germline V gene. Study results and limitations: For most subjects, TCR beta sequences were reported to predict HLA-A and HLA-B alleles with accuracy. In an earlier analysis, productive rearrangement rates for most beta V segments clustered near 87% or 30%. TRBV6-2, TRBV6-3 and some other V segments were excluded as indistinguishable. Later analysis suggested most CMV-associated TCR beta chains were HLA-restricted.

As to this clone: Its antigen remains unidentified.

The gene calls are TRBV2 and TRBJ2-4; a weak D match, TRBD2 (6 bases). The clonotype originates from a woman aged 25 to 39 in good health and CMV-seropositive. Sequencing was done on a sample of PBMCs. The CDR3 protein is CASRATRDFKNIQYF. Written as DNA, the CDR3 is TGTGCCAGCAGGGCGACCCGGGACTTTAAAAACATTCAGTACTTC. The full variable domain, its missing parts supplied by reference TRBV2 and TRBJ2-4, is EPEVTQTPSHQVTQMGQEVILRCVPISNHLYFYWYRQILGQKVEFLVSFYNNEISEKSEIFDDQFSVERPDGSNFTLKIRSTKLEDSAMYFCASRATRDFKNIQYFGAGTRLSVL.